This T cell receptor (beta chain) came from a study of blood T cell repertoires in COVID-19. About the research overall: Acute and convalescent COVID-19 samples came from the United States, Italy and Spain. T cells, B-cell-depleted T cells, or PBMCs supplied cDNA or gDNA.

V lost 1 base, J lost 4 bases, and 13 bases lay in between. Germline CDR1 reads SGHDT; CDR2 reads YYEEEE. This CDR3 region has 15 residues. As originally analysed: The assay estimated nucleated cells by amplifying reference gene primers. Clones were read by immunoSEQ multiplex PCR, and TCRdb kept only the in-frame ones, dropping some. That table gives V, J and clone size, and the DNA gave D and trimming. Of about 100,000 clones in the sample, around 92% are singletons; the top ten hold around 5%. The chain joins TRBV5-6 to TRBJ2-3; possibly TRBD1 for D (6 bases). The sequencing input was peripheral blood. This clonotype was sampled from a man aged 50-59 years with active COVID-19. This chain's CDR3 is CASSLLGAAADTQYF. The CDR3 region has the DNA TGTGCCAGCAGCTTGTTGGGGGCAGCGGCAGATACGCAGTATTTT.